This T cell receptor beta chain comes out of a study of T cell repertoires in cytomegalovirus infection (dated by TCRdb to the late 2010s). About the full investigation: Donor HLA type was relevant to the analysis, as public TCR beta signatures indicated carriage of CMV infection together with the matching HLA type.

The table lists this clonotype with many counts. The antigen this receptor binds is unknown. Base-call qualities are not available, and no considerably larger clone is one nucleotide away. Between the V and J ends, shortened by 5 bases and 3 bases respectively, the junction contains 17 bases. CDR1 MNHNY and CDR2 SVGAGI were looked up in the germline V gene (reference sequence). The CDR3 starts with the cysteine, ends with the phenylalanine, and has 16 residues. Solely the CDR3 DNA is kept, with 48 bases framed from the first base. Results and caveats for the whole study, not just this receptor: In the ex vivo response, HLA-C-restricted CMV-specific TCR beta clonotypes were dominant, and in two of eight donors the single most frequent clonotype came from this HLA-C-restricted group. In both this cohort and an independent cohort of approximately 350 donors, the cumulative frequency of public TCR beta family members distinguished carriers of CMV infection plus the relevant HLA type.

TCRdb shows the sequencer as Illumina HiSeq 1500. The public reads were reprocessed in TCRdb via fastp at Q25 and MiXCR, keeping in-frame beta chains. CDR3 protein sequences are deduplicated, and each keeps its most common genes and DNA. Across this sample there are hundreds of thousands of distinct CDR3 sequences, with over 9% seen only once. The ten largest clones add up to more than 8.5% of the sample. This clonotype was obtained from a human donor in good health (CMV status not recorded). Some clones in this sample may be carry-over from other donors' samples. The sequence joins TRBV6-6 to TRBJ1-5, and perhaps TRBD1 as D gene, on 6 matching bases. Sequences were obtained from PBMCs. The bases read TGTGCCAGCAGTCAAACAGGGAGGGGAGTCAATCAGCCCCAGCATTTT. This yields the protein CASSQTGRGVNQPQHF.